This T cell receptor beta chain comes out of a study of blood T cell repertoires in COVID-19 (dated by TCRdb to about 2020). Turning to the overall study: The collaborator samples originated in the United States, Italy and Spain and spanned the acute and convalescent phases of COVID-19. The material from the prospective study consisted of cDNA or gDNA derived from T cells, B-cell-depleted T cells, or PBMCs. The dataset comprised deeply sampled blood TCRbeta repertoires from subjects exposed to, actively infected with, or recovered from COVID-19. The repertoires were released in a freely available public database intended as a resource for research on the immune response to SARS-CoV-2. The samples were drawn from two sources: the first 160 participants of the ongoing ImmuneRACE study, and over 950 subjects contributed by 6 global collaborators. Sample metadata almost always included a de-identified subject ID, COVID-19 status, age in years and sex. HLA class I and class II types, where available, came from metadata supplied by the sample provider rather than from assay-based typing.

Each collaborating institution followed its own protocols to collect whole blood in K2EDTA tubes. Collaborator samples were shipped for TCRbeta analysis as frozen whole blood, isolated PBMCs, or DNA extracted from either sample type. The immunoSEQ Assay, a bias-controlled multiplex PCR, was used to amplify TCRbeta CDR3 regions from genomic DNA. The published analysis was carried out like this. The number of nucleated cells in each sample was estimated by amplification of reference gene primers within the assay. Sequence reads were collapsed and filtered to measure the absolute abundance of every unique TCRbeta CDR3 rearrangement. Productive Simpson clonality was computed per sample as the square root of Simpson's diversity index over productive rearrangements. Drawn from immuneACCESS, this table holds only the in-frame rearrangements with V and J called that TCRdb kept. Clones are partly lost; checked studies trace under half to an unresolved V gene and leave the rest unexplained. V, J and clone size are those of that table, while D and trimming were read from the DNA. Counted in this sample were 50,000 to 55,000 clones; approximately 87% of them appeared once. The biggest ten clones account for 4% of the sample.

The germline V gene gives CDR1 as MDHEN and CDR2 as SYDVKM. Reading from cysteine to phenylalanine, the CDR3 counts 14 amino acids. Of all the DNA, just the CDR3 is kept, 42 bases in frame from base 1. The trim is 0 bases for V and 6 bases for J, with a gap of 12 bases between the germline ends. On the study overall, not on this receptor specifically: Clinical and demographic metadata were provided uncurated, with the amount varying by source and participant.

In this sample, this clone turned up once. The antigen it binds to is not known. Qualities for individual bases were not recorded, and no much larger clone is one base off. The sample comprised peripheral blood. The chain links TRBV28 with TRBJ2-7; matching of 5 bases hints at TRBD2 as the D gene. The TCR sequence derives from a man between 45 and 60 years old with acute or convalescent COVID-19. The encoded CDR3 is CASSLWRGKLEQYF. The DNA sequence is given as TGTGCCAGCAGTTTATGGAGAGGGAAACTCGAGCAGTACTTC.